The 8 T cell receptor beta chains below all came from one sample that was sequenced in a study of response to subunit inactivated influenza vaccine. TCRdb re-called the RT-PCR reads through MiXCR, storing one row per CDR3 protein. The table has some 150,000 distinct CDR3 sequences, 12% seen once; the top ten hold about 29%. These same data were also listed under a study on T cells expressing NK-cell markers. That study reports: TCR beta cDNA was made by 5'RACE template switching with UMIs.

Sequencing used CD8+ T cells sorted from PBMCs, obtained less than 13 days after vaccination. The receptors here all came from a man in his fifties or sixties who received an inactivated influenza vaccine.

J is TRBJ1-1 and V is TRBV9; weak D call: TRBD1 (5 bases). Per the germline V gene, CDR1 is SGDLS and CDR2 is YYNGEE. This CDR3 spans 13 amino acids. Trimming left V 7 bases short and J 2 bases short, with 12 bases between. The CDR3: CASGAGQNTEAFF. As DNA, the CDR3 is TGTGCCAGCGGGGCAGGACAAAACACTGAAGCTTTCTTT.

This chain connects TRBV12-3 or TRBV12-4 to TRBJ1-4; 9 bases map to TRBD1. J was trimmed by 5 bases and V by 3 bases; bases with no gene match: 4. This CDR3 is built from 15 residues. This CDR3 is CASSFRGQGNEKLFF. CDR3 bases: TGTGCCAGCAGTTTTAGGGGACAGGGAAATGAAAAACTGTTTTTT.

This clonotype was counted between two and nine times. This chain uses TRBV6-4 with TRBJ2-6, with D possibly TRBD1 on 6 matching bases. Germline assignment: CDR1 MRHNA and CDR2 SNTAGT. This CDR3 comprises 14 residues. V was cut by 5 bases and J by 2 bases, with 7 bases left in between. CDR3 DNA: TGTGCCAGCAGTTGGGGGCCTGGGGCCAACGTCCTGACTTTC. Translation gives CASSWGPGANVLTF.

Details on this clonotype: A much bigger clone sits one base away, suggesting this may be a read error. V gene TRBV29-1 combines with J gene TRBJ2-7, with D uncertain. The V end lost 2 bases, the J end lost 6 bases, and 8 bases lay between the germline ends. Per the germline V gene, CDR1 is SQVTM and CDR2 is ANQGSEA. CDR3 length equals 11 residues. The CDR3 DNA is TGCAGCGTTGAAAACGAGATCGAGCAGTACTTC. Translating gives CSVENEIEQYF.

At least ten counts were recorded for this clonotype. The rearrangement links TRBV7-8 to TRBJ1-4; 7 bases map to TRBD1. This CDR3 contains 15 residues. The V gene's germline CDR1 is SGHVS and CDR2 FQNEAQ. V lost 5 bases to trimming and J lost 4 bases; unmatched junction nucleotides: 7. CDR3 sequence (DNA): TGTGCCAGCAGCGAGGGGGGACAGCTTAATGAAAAACTGTTTTTT. This sequence encodes CASSEGGQLNEKLFF.

This clonotype was detected a few times. The chain has TRBV12-3 or TRBV12-4 and TRBJ2-7, with no clear D. The CDR3 extends over 14 amino acids. V lost 6 bases to trimming and J lost 3 bases, with 15 bases between them. CDR3 bases: TGTGCCAGCAGCACTTATACAGCGAGCTACGAGCAGTACTTC. Its protein is CASSTYTASYEQYF.

The V call is TRBV11-2, the J call TRBJ2-1; 7 positions agree with TRBD1. This CDR3 region has 15 residues. V shed 0 bases, J shed 6 bases, and the junction held 5 bases outside the gene matches. Per germline, CDR1 SGHAT and CDR2 FQNNGV. The CDR3 is CASSLDLTGVNEQFF. CDR3 bases: TGTGCCAGCAGCTTAGATCTAACAGGGGTCAATGAGCAGTTCTTC.

This clonotype was counted a few times. The V call is TRBV20-1, the J call TRBJ2-7; the D gene is possibly TRBD2 (6 bases). Germline CDR1 is DFQATT and CDR2 is SNEGSKA (reference sequence). The V end lost 2 bases, the J end lost 0 bases, and 8 bases lay between the germline ends. This CDR3 is 13 amino acids long. The CDR3 sequence: CSARSDYSYEQYF. The CDR3 coding sequence is TGCAGTGCTAGATCGGACTACTCCTACGAGCAGTACTTC.